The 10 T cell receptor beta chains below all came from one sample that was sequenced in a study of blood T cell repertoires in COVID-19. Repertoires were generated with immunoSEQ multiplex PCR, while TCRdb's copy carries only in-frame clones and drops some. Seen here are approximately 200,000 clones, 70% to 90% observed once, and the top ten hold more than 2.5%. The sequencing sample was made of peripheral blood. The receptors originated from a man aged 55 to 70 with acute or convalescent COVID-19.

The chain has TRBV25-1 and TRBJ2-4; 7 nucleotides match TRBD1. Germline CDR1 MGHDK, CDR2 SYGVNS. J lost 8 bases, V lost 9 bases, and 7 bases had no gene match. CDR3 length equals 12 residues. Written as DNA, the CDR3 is TGTGCCAGTGCCGGGACAGAGCACATTCAGTACTTC. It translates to CASAGTEHIQYF.

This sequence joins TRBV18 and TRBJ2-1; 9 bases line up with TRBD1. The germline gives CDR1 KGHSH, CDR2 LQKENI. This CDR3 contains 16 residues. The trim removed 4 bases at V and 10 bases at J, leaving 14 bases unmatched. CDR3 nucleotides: TGTGCCAGCTCACATTCCGGGACAGGGACCTCGGTGGAGCAGTTCTTC. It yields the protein CASSHSGTGTSVEQFF.

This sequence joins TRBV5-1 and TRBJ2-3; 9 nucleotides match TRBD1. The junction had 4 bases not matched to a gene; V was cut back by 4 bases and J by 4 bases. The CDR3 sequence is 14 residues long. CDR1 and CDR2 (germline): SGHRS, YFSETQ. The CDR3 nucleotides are TGCGCCAGCAGCGCAAGGACAGGGGCAGATACGCAGTATTTT. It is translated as CASSARTGADTQYF.

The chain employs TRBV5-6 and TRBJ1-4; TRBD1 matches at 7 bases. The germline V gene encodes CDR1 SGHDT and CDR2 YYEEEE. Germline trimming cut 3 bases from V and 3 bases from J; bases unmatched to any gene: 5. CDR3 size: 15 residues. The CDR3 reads CASSSTGVANEKLFF. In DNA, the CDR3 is TGTGCCAGCAGCTCCACAGGGGTGGCTAATGAAAAACTGTTTTTT.

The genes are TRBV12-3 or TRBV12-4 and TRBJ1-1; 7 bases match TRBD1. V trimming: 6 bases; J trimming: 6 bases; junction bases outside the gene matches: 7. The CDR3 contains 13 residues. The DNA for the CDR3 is TGTGCCAGCAGCCGACAGGGAATCGCTGAAGCTTTCTTT. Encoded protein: CASSRQGIAEAFF.

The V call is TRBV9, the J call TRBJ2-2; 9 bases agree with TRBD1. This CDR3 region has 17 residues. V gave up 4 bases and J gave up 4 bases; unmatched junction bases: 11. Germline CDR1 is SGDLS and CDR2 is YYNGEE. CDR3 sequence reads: CASSPPGGTGLTGELFF. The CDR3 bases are TGTGCCAGCAGCCCACCAGGGGGGACAGGGCTCACCGGGGAGCTGTTTTTT. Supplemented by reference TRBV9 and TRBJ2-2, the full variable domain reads DSGVTQTPKHLITATGQRVTLRCSPRSGDLSVYWYQQSLDQGLQFLIQYYNGEERAKGNILERFSAQQFPDLHSELNLSSLELGDSALYFCASSPPGGTGLTGELFFGEGSRLTVL.

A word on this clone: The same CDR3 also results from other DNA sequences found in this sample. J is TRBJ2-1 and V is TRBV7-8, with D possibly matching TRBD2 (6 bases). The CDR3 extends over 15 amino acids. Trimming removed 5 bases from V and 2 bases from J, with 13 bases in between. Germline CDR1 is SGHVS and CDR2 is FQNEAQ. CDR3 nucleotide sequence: TGTGCCAGCAGCCTCCTTAGCGGAACCTACAATGAGCAGTTCTTC. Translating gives CASSLLSGTYNEQFF.

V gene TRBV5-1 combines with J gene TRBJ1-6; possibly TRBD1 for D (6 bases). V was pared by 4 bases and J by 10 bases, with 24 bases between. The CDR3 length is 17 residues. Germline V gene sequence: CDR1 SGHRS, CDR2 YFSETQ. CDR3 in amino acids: CASSTETDRPEGSPLHF. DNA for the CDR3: TGCGCCAGCAGCACCGAGACCGACAGGCCCGAGGGATCACCCCTCCACTTT.

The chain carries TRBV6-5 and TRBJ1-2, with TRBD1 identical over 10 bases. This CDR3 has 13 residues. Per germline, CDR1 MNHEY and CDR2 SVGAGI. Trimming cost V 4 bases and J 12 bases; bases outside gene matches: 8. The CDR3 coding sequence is TGTGCCAGCAGTTCCGGACAGGGGGGTGGAGACACCTTC. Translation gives CASSSGQGGGDTF.

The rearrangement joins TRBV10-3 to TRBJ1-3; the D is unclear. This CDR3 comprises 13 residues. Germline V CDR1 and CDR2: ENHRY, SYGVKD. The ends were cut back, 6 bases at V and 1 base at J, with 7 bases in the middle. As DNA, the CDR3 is TGTGCCATCAGAACAGCTTCTGGAAACACCATATATTTT. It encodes CAIRTASGNTIYF.